Listed below are T cell receptor beta chains from one sample, sequenced in a study of blood T cell repertoires in COVID-19. The protocol was immunoSEQ multiplex PCR, while the TCRdb copy is restricted to in-frame clones and leaves out a portion. Of 280,000 or so clones listed, around 91% are singletons. Source material: peripheral blood. The receptors were sampled from a woman aged 55-70 years with acute or convalescent COVID-19. Each CDR3 is given with its conserved first and last residue. The D gene is left open where the match is weak. Rows may omit the clone size; those that give it use once, few, many or a size class.

clone_size,j_call,d_call,v_call,cdr3_nt,cdr3_aa
few,TRBJ2-1,TRBD1,TRBV29-1,TGCAGCGCCCGGACAGGGAGCTACAATGAGCAGTTCTTC,CSARTGSYNEQFF
.,TRBJ2-1,TRBD2,TRBV7-8,TGTGCCAGCAGCTTGTCGTTACCGGGACTAGCGGACAATGAGCAGTTCTTC,CASSLSLPGLADNEQFF
.,TRBJ1-2,TRBD1,TRBV7-8,TGTGCCAGCAGCTTAAGGGACAGGGGGCTCGACTATGGCTACACCTTC,CASSLRDRGLDYGYTF
once,TRBJ2-7,.,TRBV6-5,TGTGCCAGCCGCAAAGGTGGGGGCTGGGGCGAGCAGTACTTC,CASRKGGGWGEQYF
.,TRBJ1-4,TRBD1,TRBV28,TGTGCCAGCAGTTACGGGGACAGGGTCCATGAAAAACTGTTTTTT,CASSYGDRVHEKLFF
.,TRBJ1-6,TRBD1,TRBV18,TGTGCCAGCTCAGTAACAGGGGGGAATTCACCCCTCCACTTT,CASSVTGGNSPLHF
.,TRBJ1-1,.,TRBV7-2,TGTGCCAGCAGCCCGAACCTAGGCGGGTTAGGAGCTTTCTTT,CASSPNLGGLGAFF
.,TRBJ1-5,TRBD1,TRBV28,TGTGCCAGCAGTTTATCCGAAAGACAGGGCCAGCAGCCCCAGCATTTT,CASSLSERQGQQPQHF
.,TRBJ1-3,TRBD1,TRBV29-1,TGCAGCGAGATACGAAGGGGGCCGGACTCTGGAAACACCATATATTTT,CSEIRRGPDSGNTIYF
.,TRBJ2-7,.,TRBV14,TGTGCCAGCAGCCAACAGGCCACTCCATGGCAGTACTTC,CASSQQATPWQYF
.,TRBJ1-5,TRBD1,TRBV28,TGTGCCAGCAGTTTCCTGGACAGGGCCTCCTATAGCAATCAGCCCCAGCATTTT,CASSFLDRASYSNQPQHF
.,TRBJ1-2,.,TRBV7-2,TGTGCCAGCAGCTTCGACAGTTCCAGGACCTATGGCTACACCTTC,CASSFDSSRTYGYTF
.,TRBJ1-5,TRBD1,TRBV28,TGTGCCAGCAGTTTAATACAGGGGGCGCCTCGGGTTCAGCCCCAGCATTTT,CASSLIQGAPRVQPQHF
.,TRBJ2-7,TRBD1,TRBV19,TGTGCCAGTACCTCAGGAGAGGGACAGGGGGCTTACGAGCAGTACTTC,CASTSGEGQGAYEQYF
.,TRBJ1-3,TRBD1,TRBV7-6,TGTGCCAGCAGACCCATCAGGGGGTCCGGAAACACCATATATTTT,CASRPIRGSGNTIYF
once,TRBJ2-7,.,TRBV12-3/TRBV12-4,TGTGCCAGCAGTTTTTTCGGTTTAGAGCAGTACTTC,CASSFFGLEQYF
.,TRBJ2-1,TRBD2,TRBV7-2,TGTGCCAGCAGCTTAGTAGCGGGGGGCGTCTCCTACAATGAGCAGTTCTTC,CASSLVAGGVSYNEQFF
.,TRBJ2-5,TRBD1,TRBV24-1,TGTGCCACCAGTGAGACAGGGAACCAAGAGACCCAGTACTTC,CATSETGNQETQYF
.,TRBJ2-6,TRBD1,TRBV28,TGTGCCAGCAGTTTATGGGGGACAGGACAGGGTCTCAGCTCTGGGGCCAACGTCCTGACTTTC,CASSLWGTGQGLSSGANVLTF
.,TRBJ2-2,.,TRBV7-2,TGTGCCAGCAGCTTAAGGACAGTCAAGACCGGGGAGCTGTTTTTT,CASSLRTVKTGELFF
many,TRBJ1-5,.,TRBV6-1,TGTGCCAGCAGTGAAAGGCCGACAGGTTATAGCAATCAGCCCCAGCATTTT,CASSERPTGYSNQPQHF
.,TRBJ2-1,TRBD2,TRBV7-9,TGTGCCAGCAGCTTAACCCTAGCGGGTGACAATGAGCAGTTCTTC,CASSLTLAGDNEQFF
.,TRBJ2-2,.,TRBV5-8,TGTGCCAGCAGCGCATACAGGGTCCGGTCCGGGGAGCTGTTTTTT,CASSAYRVRSGELFF
.,TRBJ1-4,.,TRBV12-3/TRBV12-4,TGTGCCAGCGGGCAGGGGAGTAATGAAAAACTGTTTTTT,CASGQGSNEKLFF
.,TRBJ2-1,.,TRBV28,TGTGCCAGCAGTCCGCCGATGACTAGGGAAACCTACAATGAGCAGTTCTTC,CASSPPMTRETYNEQFF
once,TRBJ2-5,.,TRBV7-9,TGTGCCAGCAGCTTAAGAAAGGGCGCAGGGGTTGGAGAGACCCAGTACTTC,CASSLRKGAGVGETQYF
.,TRBJ1-5,.,TRBV19,TGTGCCAGTAGACCCATAAGCTATAGCAATCAGCCCCAGCATTTT,CASRPISYSNQPQHF
.,TRBJ2-2,.,TRBV11-1,TGTGCCAGCAGCTTTAGTGATCTCACCGGGGAGCTGTTTTTT,CASSFSDLTGELFF
.,TRBJ2-2,TRBD2,TRBV5-6,TGTGCCAGCAGTCTGAGCGGGGCGAACACCGGGGAGCTGTTTTTT,CASSLSGANTGELFF
.,TRBJ1-6,TRBD1,TRBV20-1,TGCAGTGCTAGTGCCGGGACAGCGAATTCACCCCTCCACTTT,CSASAGTANSPLHF
.,TRBJ1-2,TRBD1,TRBV11-1,TGTGCCAGCAGCCGGGACAGGGGAAGGTCTGGCTACACCTTC,CASSRDRGRSGYTF
.,TRBJ1-5,.,TRBV19,TGTGCCAGTAGTATAGATGGGATCTTTAGAGGGCACAATCAGCCCCAGCATTTT,CASSIDGIFRGHNQPQHF
.,TRBJ1-1,.,TRBV10-3,TGTGCCATCAGTGAGCAGGGGTTGAACACTGAAGCTTTCTTT,CAISEQGLNTEAFF
.,TRBJ2-1,TRBD1,TRBV28,TGTGCCAGCAGCCCACCTTGGGACAGCCGGCGGAATGAGCAGTTCTTC,CASSPPWDSRRNEQFF
.,TRBJ2-5,TRBD1,TRBV4-1,TGCGCCAGCAGCCCAGCGATGGGACAGGGCTGGGAGACCCAGTACTTC,CASSPAMGQGWETQYF
few,TRBJ2-4,.,TRBV5-6,TGTGCCAGCAGCTTAATACAGGGTGACAAAAACATTCAGTACTTC,CASSLIQGDKNIQYF
.,TRBJ2-2,.,TRBV24-1,TGTGCCACACGGGGGACCACGAACACCGGGGAGCTGTTTTTT,CATRGTTNTGELFF
.,TRBJ1-5,.,TRBV6-4,TGTGCCAGCAGTGAGGCGGAAAATCAGCCCCAGCATTTT,CASSEAENQPQHF
.,TRBJ2-7,TRBD2,TRBV28,TGTGCCAGCAGTTACGAGACTAGCGGGACCCTCTCCTACGAGCAGTACTTC,CASSYETSGTLSYEQYF
.,TRBJ2-2,.,TRBV6-5,TGTGCCAGCAGTTATCACCCCCAACTAGGGACCGGGGAGCTGTTTTTT,CASSYHPQLGTGELFF
.,TRBJ2-3,TRBD2,TRBV9,TGTGCCAGCAGCGTAGGGGTAGCGGGAGTGGAAGATACGCAGTATTTT,CASSVGVAGVEDTQYF
.,TRBJ1-1,.,TRBV9,TGTGCCAGCAGCGTAGTAATGGACTTGAACACTGAAGCTTTCTTT,CASSVVMDLNTEAFF
.,TRBJ2-2,.,TRBV7-9,TGTGCCAGCAGCTTAAGAACCTCCCCGGGGGTAACCGGGGAGCTGTTTTTT,CASSLRTSPGVTGELFF
.,TRBJ1-6,.,TRBV7-2,TGTGCCAGCAGCTCCCGGGACACACTATCCTGGGGTTCACCCCTCCACTTT,CASSSRDTLSWGSPLHF
.,TRBJ1-6,.,TRBV4-2,TGTGCCAGCAGCCAAGATGAACGGGGTGTCACGTCACCCCTCCACTTT,CASSQDERGVTSPLHF
.,TRBJ2-7,TRBD2,TRBV20-1,TGCAGTGCTAGTTGGCCTAGCGGATACGAGCAGTACTTC,CSASWPSGYEQYF
.,TRBJ1-1,.,TRBV6-2/TRBV6-3,TGTGCCAGCAGTAACAGGGTAAGCGGCACTGAAGCTTTCTTT,CASSNRVSGTEAFF